A selection of T cell receptor beta chains follows, all from one sample in a study of CD8 T cells in Susac syndrome. TCRdb used MiXCR to reprocess the immunoSEQ multiplex PCR reads, holding one entry per CDR3 protein. The table records roughly 130,000 distinct CDR3 sequences, around 96% of them present only once. The sequencing sample was made of CD4+ T cells from PBMCs. Receptors were obtained from a human donor with multiple sclerosis. The CDR3 runs from the conserved cysteine through the conserved F or W. D genes are given only for firm matches. Size is stated for part of the rows, as once, few or many counts, or as a class when the clone is expanded.

D: TRBD1; V: TRBV3-1; size: NA; J: TRBJ1-2; CDR3: CASSQVFGTAYGYTF; DNA: TGTGCCAGCAGCCAAGTCTTCGGGACAGCCTATGGCTACACCTTC
D: NA; V: TRBV30; size: NA; J: TRBJ2-7; CDR3: CAYVVPTWEQYF; DNA: TGTGCCTACGTCGTCCCTACCTGGGAGCAGTACTTC
D: NA; V: TRBV30; size: NA; J: TRBJ1-1; CDR3: CAWSRSHTEAFF; DNA: TGTGCCTGGAGTAGGAGTCACACTGAAGCTTTCTTT
D: NA; V: TRBV5-1; size: NA; J: TRBJ2-7; CDR3: CASSEGMHSYEQYF; DNA: TGCGCCAGCAGCGAAGGAATGCACTCCTACGAGCAGTACTTC
D: NA; V: TRBV5-5; size: NA; J: TRBJ2-5; CDR3: CASSLDGAKETQYF; DNA: TGTGCCAGCAGCTTAGATGGGGCAAAGGAGACCCAGTACTTC
D: TRBD2; V: TRBV5-1; size: NA; J: TRBJ2-4; CDR3: CASSLVLAGGENIQYF; DNA: TGCGCCAGCAGCTTGGTACTAGCGGGAGGGGAAAACATTCAGTACTTC
D: TRBD2; V: TRBV13; size: NA; J: TRBJ2-1; CDR3: CATRRREGYNEQFF; DNA: TGTGCCACCCGACGGCGGGAGGGTTACAATGAGCAGTTCTTC
D: TRBD1; V: TRBV7-2; size: NA; J: TRBJ2-1; CDR3: CASSPTGATYNEQFF; DNA: TGTGCCAGCAGCCCAACAGGGGCTACCTACAATGAGCAGTTCTTC
D: TRBD2; V: TRBV3-1; size: NA; J: TRBJ2-1; CDR3: CAAGDPTYNEQFF; DNA: TGTGCAGCGGGGGACCCTACCTACAATGAGCAGTTCTTC
D: NA; V: TRBV5-1; size: once; J: TRBJ2-1; CDR3: CASSSENYNEQFF; DNA: TGCGCCAGCAGCTCCGAGAATTACAATGAGCAGTTCTTC
D: NA; V: TRBV30; size: NA; J: TRBJ1-2; CDR3: CAWSVQRGRAYGYTF; DNA: TGTGCCTGGAGTGTACAGAGAGGGAGGGCCTATGGCTACACCTTC
D: NA; V: TRBV12-3/TRBV12-4; size: NA; J: TRBJ1-1; CDR3: CASGRTEAFF; DNA: TGTGCCAGCGGGCGCACTGAAGCTTTCTTT
D: NA; V: TRBV20-1; size: once; J: TRBJ2-7; CDR3: CSALTGNEQYF; DNA: TGCAGTGCCCTAACGGGGAACGAGCAGTACTTC
D: NA; V: TRBV29-1; size: NA; J: TRBJ2-5; CDR3: CSVEGSGRWYQETQYF; DNA: TGCAGCGTTGAGGGGTCCGGCCGGTGGTACCAAGAGACCCAGTACTTC
D: TRBD1; V: TRBV30; size: NA; J: TRBJ2-6; CDR3: CAWRGTGEGSGANVLTF; DNA: TGTGCCTGGAGAGGGACAGGGGAAGGATCTGGGGCCAACGTCCTGACTTTC
D: NA; V: TRBV20-1; size: NA; J: TRBJ1-2; CDR3: CSASTESYGYTF; DNA: TGCAGTGCCTCGACAGAAAGCTATGGCTACACCTTC
D: TRBD1; V: TRBV5-4; size: NA; J: TRBJ2-7; CDR3: CASRAQGAGEQYF; DNA: TGTGCCAGCAGGGCGCAGGGGGCAGGCGAGCAGTACTTC
D: TRBD1; V: TRBV5-6; size: NA; J: TRBJ2-1; CDR3: CASSFGQETYNEQFF; DNA: TGTGCCAGCAGCTTCGGACAGGAGACCTACAATGAGCAGTTCTTC
D: TRBD2; V: TRBV20-1; size: once; J: TRBJ2-5; CDR3: CSAQQTSGGIVETQYF; DNA: TGCAGTGCCCAGCAAACTAGCGGGGGAATCGTCGAGACCCAGTACTTC
D: NA; V: TRBV20-1; size: NA; J: TRBJ2-6; CDR3: CSAQGSGANVLTF; DNA: TGCAGTGCCCAGGGATCTGGGGCCAACGTCCTGACTTTC
D: NA; V: TRBV29-1; size: NA; J: TRBJ1-2; CDR3: CSAPTAGGHGYTF; DNA: TGCAGCGCCCCGACAGCGGGAGGCCATGGCTACACCTTC
D: TRBD1; V: TRBV29-1; size: once; J: TRBJ1-1; CDR3: CSGTQGANTEAFF; DNA: TGCAGCGGTACACAGGGGGCGAATACTGAAGCTTTCTTT
D: NA; V: TRBV9; size: NA; J: TRBJ2-3; CDR3: CASSPGTSTDTQYF; DNA: TGTGCCAGCAGCCCCGGGACTAGCACAGATACGCAGTATTTT
D: NA; V: TRBV20-1; size: NA; J: TRBJ1-2; CDR3: CSAKYGYTF; DNA: TGCAGTGCCAAGTATGGCTACACCTTC
D: NA; V: TRBV29-1; size: NA; J: TRBJ2-1; CDR3: CSASTGTYNEQFF; DNA: TGCAGCGCTTCCACAGGGACCTACAATGAGCAGTTCTTC
D: NA; V: TRBV7-2; size: few; J: TRBJ2-5; CDR3: CASSPPGTAQETQYF; DNA: TGTGCCAGCAGCCCTCCGGGGACCGCCCAAGAGACCCAGTACTTC
D: NA; V: TRBV7-2; size: once; J: TRBJ1-2; CDR3: CASSFTGYGYTF; DNA: TGTGCCAGCAGCTTCACAGGTTATGGCTACACCTTC
D: TRBD1; V: TRBV5-6; size: NA; J: TRBJ1-6; CDR3: CASSLADRAGETPLHF; DNA: TGTGCCAGCAGCTTGGCAGACAGGGCCGGGGAGACACCCCTCCACTTT
D: NA; V: TRBV6-5; size: few; J: TRBJ2-5; CDR3: CASSADRRETQYF; DNA: TGTGCCAGCAGTGCCGACAGGAGGGAGACCCAGTACTTC
D: TRBD1; V: TRBV9; size: NA; J: TRBJ1-4; CDR3: CASSSQGARGEKLFF; DNA: TGTGCCAGCAGCTCCCAGGGGGCGCGGGGTGAAAAACTGTTTTTT
D: TRBD1; V: TRBV28; size: NA; J: TRBJ2-7; CDR3: CASVGRTGPFSYEQYF; DNA: TGTGCCAGCGTCGGCAGGACAGGGCCGTTTTCCTACGAGCAGTACTTC
D: NA; V: TRBV20-1; size: NA; J: TRBJ2-7; CDR3: CSARDPAGAYEQYF; DNA: TGCAGTGCTAGAGATCCTGCAGGCGCCTACGAGCAGTACTTC
D: NA; V: TRBV7-2; size: NA; J: TRBJ2-5; CDR3: CASSRSGIQETQYF; DNA: TGTGCCAGCAGCCGCAGCGGTATCCAAGAGACCCAGTACTTC
D: NA; V: TRBV20-1; size: NA; J: TRBJ2-1; CDR3: CSASGPRGHNEQFF; DNA: TGCAGTGCTAGTGGTCCCCGTGGCCACAATGAGCAGTTCTTC
D: NA; V: TRBV6-6; size: NA; J: TRBJ1-2; CDR3: CASMRGSGYGYTF; DNA: TGTGCCAGCATGCGGGGCTCAGGTTATGGCTACACCTTC
D: NA; V: TRBV7-2; size: once; J: TRBJ1-5; CDR3: CASSLVSGGDQPQHF; DNA: TGTGCCAGCAGCTTAGTGTCGGGGGGTGATCAGCCCCAGCATTTT
D: NA; V: TRBV30; size: NA; J: TRBJ2-6; CDR3: CAWSNGVSGANVLTF; DNA: TGTGCCTGGAGTAACGGGGTCTCTGGGGCCAACGTCCTGACTTTC
D: TRBD1; V: TRBV29-1; size: NA; J: TRBJ2-7; CDR3: CSVGSDRGASYEQYF; DNA: TGCAGCGTTGGGTCGGACAGGGGAGCTTCGTACGAGCAGTACTTC
D: TRBD2; V: TRBV6-2/TRBV6-3; size: NA; J: TRBJ2-7; CDR3: CASSYGQRGNGYEQYF; DNA: TGTGCCAGCAGTTACGGCCAGCGGGGGAACGGTTACGAGCAGTACTTC
D: NA; V: TRBV28; size: NA; J: TRBJ1-2; CDR3: CASSLVTGNGYTF; DNA: TGTGCCAGCAGCCTCGTTACAGGGAATGGCTACACCTTC
D: NA; V: TRBV28; size: NA; J: TRBJ2-1; CDR3: CASSPEDNEQFF; DNA: TGTGCCAGCAGCCCAGAAGACAATGAGCAGTTCTTC
D: NA; V: TRBV12-3/TRBV12-4; size: once; J: TRBJ1-1; CDR3: CASRGVTNTEAFF; DNA: TGTGCCAGCAGGGGGGTGACGAACACTGAAGCTTTCTTT
D: TRBD1; V: TRBV28; size: NA; J: TRBJ1-3; CDR3: CASSSLPGQDLTGNTIYF; DNA: TGTGCCAGCAGTTCTCTTCCGGGACAGGACCTTACTGGAAACACCATATATTTT
D: TRBD1; V: TRBV9; size: NA; J: TRBJ2-7; CDR3: CASSPAGQGYEQYF; DNA: TGTGCCAGCAGCCCAGCGGGACAGGGCTACGAGCAGTACTTC
D: NA; V: TRBV3-1; size: once; J: TRBJ2-5; CDR3: CASSHRRTQETQYF; DNA: TGTGCCAGCAGCCACAGGAGGACACAAGAGACCCAGTACTTC
D: TRBD1; V: TRBV9; size: NA; J: TRBJ2-7; CDR3: CASSVFDRGTGGTHEQYF; DNA: TGTGCCAGCAGCGTATTTGATCGGGGGACAGGGGGAACCCACGAGCAGTACTTC
D: NA; V: TRBV20-1; size: NA; J: TRBJ2-5; CDR3: CSARDQSGETQYF; DNA: TGCAGTGCTAGAGATCAGAGCGGGGAGACCCAGTACTTC
D: NA; V: TRBV20-1; size: NA; J: TRBJ2-3; CDR3: CSADPGFTDTQYF; DNA: TGCAGTGCTGACCCAGGTTTTACGGATACGCAGTATTTT
D: NA; V: TRBV19; size: NA; J: TRBJ1-1; CDR3: CASRTTAAGTEAFF; DNA: TGTGCCAGTAGGACCACCGCGGCAGGCACTGAAGCTTTCTTT
D: NA; V: TRBV29-1; size: NA; J: TRBJ2-2; CDR3: CSVEGTRGAGELFF; DNA: TGCAGCGTTGAGGGGACAAGGGGGGCCGGGGAGCTGTTTTTT
D: NA; V: TRBV5-1; size: NA; J: TRBJ2-5; CDR3: CASSLSGSETQYF; DNA: TGCGCCAGCAGCTTGTCAGGGAGCGAGACCCAGTACTTC
D: TRBD2; V: TRBV4-3; size: NA; J: TRBJ2-1; CDR3: CASSQDGTSGNEQFF; DNA: TGCGCCAGCAGCCAAGACGGAACTAGCGGGAATGAGCAGTTCTTC